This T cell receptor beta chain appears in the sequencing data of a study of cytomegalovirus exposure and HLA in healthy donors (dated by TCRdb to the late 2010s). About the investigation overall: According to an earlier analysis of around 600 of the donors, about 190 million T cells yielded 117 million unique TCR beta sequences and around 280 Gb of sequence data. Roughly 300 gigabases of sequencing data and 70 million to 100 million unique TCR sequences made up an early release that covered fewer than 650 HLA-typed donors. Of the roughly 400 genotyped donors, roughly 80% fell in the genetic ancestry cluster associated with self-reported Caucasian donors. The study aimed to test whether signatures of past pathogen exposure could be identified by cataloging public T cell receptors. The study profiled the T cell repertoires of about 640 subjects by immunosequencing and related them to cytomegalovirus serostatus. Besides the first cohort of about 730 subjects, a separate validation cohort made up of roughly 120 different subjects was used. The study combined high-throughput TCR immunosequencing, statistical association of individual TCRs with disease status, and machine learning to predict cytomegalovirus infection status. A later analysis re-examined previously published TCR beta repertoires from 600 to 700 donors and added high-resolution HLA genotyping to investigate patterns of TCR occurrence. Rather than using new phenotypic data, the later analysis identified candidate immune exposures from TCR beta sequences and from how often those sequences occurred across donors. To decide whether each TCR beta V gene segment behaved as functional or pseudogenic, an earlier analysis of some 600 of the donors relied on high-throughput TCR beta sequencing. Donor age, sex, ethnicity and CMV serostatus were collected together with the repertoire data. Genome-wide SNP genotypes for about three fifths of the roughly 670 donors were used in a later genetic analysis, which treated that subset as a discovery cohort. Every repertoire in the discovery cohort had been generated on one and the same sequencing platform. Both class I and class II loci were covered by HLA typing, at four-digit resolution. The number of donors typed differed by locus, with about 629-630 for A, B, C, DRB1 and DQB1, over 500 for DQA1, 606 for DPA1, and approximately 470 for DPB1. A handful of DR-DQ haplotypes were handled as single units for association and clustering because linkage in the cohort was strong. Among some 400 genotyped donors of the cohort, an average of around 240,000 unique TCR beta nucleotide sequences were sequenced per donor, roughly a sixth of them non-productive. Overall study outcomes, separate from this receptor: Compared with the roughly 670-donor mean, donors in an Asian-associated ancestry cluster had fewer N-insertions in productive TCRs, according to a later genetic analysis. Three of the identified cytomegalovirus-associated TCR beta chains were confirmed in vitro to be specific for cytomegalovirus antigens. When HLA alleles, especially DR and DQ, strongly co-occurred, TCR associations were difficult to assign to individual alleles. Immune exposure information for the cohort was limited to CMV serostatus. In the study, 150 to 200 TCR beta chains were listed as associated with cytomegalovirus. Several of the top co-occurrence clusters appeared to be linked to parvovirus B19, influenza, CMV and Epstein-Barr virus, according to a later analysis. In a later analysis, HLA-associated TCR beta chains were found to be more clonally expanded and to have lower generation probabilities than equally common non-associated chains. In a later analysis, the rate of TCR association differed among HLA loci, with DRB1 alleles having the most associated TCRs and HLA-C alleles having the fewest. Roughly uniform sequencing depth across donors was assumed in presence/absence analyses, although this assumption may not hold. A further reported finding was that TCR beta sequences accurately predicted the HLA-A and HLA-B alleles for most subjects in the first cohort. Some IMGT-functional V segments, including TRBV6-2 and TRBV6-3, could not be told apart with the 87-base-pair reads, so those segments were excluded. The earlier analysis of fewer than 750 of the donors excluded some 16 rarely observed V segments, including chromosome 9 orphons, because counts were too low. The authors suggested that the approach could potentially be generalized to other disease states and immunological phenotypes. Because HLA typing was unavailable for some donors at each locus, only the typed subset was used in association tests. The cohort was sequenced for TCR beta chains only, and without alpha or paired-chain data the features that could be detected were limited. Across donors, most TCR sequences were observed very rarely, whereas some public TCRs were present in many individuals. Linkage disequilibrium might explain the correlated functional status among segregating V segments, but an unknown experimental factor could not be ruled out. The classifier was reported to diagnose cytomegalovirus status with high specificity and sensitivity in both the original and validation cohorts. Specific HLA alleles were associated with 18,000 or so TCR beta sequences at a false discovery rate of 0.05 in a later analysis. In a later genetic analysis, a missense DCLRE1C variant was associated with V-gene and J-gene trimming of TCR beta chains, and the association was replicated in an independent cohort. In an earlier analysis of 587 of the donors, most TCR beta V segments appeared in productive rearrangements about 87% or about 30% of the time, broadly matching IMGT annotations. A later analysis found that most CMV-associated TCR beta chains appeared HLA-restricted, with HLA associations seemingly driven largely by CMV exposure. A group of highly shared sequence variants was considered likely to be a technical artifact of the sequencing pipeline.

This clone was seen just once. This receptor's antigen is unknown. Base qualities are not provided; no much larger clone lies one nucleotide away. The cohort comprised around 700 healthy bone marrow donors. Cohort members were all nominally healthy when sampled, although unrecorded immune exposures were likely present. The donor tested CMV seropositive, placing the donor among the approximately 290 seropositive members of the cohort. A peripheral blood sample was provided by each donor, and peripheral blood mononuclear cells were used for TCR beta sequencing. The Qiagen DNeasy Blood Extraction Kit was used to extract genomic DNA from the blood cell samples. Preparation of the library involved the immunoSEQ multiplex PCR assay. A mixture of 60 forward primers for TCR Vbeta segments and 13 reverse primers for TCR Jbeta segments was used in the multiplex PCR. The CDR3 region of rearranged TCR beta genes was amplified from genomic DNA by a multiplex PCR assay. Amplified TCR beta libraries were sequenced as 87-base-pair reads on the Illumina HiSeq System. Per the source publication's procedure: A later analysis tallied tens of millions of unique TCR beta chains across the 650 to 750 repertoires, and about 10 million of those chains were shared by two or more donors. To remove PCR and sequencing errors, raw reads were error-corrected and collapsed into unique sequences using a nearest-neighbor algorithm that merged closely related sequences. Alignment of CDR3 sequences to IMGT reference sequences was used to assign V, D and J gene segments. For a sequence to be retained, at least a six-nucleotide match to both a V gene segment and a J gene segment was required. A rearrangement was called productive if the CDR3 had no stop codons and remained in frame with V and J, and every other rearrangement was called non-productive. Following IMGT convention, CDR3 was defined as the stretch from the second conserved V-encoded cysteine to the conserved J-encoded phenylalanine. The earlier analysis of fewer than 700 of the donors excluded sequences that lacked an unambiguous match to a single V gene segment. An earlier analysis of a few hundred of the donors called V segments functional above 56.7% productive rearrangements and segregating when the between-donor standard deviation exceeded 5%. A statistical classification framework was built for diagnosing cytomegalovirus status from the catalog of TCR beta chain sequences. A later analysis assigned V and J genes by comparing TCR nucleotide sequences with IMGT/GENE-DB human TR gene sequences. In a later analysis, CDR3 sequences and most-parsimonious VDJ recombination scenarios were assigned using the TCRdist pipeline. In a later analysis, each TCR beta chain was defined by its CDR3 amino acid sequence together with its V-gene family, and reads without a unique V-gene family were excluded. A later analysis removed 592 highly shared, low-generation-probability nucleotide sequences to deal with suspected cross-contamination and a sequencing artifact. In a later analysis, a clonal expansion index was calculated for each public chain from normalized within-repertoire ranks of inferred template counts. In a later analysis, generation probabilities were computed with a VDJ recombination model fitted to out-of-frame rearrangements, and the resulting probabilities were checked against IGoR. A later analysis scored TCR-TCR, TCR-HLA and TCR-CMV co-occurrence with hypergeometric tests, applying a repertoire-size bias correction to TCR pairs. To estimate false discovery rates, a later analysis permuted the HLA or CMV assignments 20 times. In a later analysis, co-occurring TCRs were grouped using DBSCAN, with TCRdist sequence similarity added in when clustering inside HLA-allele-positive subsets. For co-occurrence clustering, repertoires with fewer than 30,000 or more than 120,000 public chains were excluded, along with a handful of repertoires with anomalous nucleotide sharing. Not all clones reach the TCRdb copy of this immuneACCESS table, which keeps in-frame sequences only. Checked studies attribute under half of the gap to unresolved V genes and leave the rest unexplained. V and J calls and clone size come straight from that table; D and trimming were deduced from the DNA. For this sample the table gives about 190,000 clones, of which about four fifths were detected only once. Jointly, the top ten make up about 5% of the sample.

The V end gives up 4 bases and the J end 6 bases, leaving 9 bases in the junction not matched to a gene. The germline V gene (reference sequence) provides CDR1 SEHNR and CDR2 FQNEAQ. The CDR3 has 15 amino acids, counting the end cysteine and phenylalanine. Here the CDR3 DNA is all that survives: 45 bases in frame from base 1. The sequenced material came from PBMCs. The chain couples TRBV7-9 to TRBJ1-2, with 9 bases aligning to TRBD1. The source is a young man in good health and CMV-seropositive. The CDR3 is CASSSTGGRVDGYTF. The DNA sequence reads TGTGCCAGCAGCTCCACAGGGGGCCGGGTGGATGGCTACACCTTC.